Given below is one TCR beta chain in context. Its antigen is not known. This entry comes from a study of blood T cells in healthy people across ages. Study at large: When template switching was applied, about one barcoded beta molecule was captured per two T cells. Study outcomes and limitations: Unknown donor CMV status possibly confounded expanded clonotype changes.

The donors, all healthy, were Caucasians living in Russia, aged roughly 6 to 100. Each donor had ten milliliters of peripheral blood drawn. A second PCR, run for roughly 7 to 12 cycles, used a sample-barcoded 5' primer plus a J-beta primer mix. TCRdb recomputed calls from the 5' RACE reads with MiXCR, one row per CDR3 protein. This table has over a million distinct CDR3 sequences, around 40% appearing once. CDR1 and CDR2 from the germline V gene are MGHRA and YSYEKL. The CDR3 length is 17 residues. Trimming pared 3 bases from V and 4 bases from J, leaving 18 bases between. J is TRBJ2-2 and V is TRBV4-1; the D is unclear. This receptor was obtained from a woman aged 18-35 years in good health. The sample taken for sequencing was blood. The DNA of the CDR3 is TGCGCCAGCAGCCATGGGGTGGCCCATAAATTCACCGGGGAGCTGTTTTTT. It encodes CASSHGVAHKFTGELFF.